Listed below are T cell receptor beta chains from one sample, sequenced in a study of cytomegalovirus exposure and HLA in healthy donors. The repertoire was sequenced with immunoSEQ multiplex PCR; TCRdb's copy has only in-frame clones and lacks some. The sample carries some 200,000 clones, approximately 80% recorded once. Source material: PBMCs. These receptor sequences come from a woman aged 40 to 50 in good health and CMV-seronegative. CDR3s include the opening cysteine and the closing phenylalanine or tryptophan. D genes are given only for firm matches. Clone size, where shown, is once, few, many, or a class for clones that have expanded.

CASSLLGEIAGTGGYGYTF	TGTGCCAGTAGCCTACTAGGAGAGATTGCCGGGACAGGGGGTTATGGCTACACCTTC	TRBD1	.	TRBJ1-2	TRBV19
CASIGGGTEAFF	TGTGCCAGCATCGGCGGGGGCACTGAAGCTTTCTTT	.	.	TRBJ1-1	TRBV28
CASSLIEQYEQYF	TGTGCCAGCAGTCTCATAGAACAGTACGAGCAGTACTTC	.	.	TRBJ2-7	TRBV2
CASSDRGYSTEAFF	TGTGCCAGCAGTGATAGGGGGTATTCGACTGAAGCTTTCTTT	.	.	TRBJ1-1	TRBV2
CASSNSVGTAYGYTF	TGTGCCAGCAGCAACTCTGTGGGGACAGCCTATGGCTACACCTTC	TRBD1	.	TRBJ1-2	TRBV7-9
CSVTGEAYGYTF	TGCAGCGTTACAGGGGAGGCCTATGGCTACACCTTC	TRBD1	.	TRBJ1-2	TRBV29-1
CASTSHPSAGGFVAKNIQYF	TGTGCCAGTACCTCGCACCCCTCAGCGGGGGGCTTCGTAGCCAAAAACATTCAGTACTTC	TRBD2	.	TRBJ2-4	TRBV19
CASRKIGQNGYEQYF	TGTGCCAGTAGAAAAATCGGACAGAACGGATACGAGCAGTACTTC	.	.	TRBJ2-7	TRBV19
CASSLRSGTGELFF	TGTGCCAGCAGCTTGCGGTCAGGCACCGGGGAGCTGTTTTTT	.	.	TRBJ2-2	TRBV5-4
CASSLSLAGTVQETQYF	TGTGCCAGCAGCTTAAGCCTAGCGGGGACTGTACAAGAGACCCAGTACTTC	TRBD2	.	TRBJ2-5	TRBV7-3
CASSQEKLAGGTDTQYF	TGTGCCAGCAGCCAAGAGAAACTAGCGGGGGGTACAGATACGCAGTATTTT	TRBD2	.	TRBJ2-3	TRBV4-2
CASSLGGRGGVDEQYF	TGTGCCAGCAGCTTAGGTGGGCGGGGGGGCGTAGACGAGCAGTACTTC	TRBD2	.	TRBJ2-7	TRBV7-2
CASSLGTGVEKLFF	TGTGCCAGCAGCTTAGGGACAGGGGTAGAAAAACTGTTTTTT	TRBD1	.	TRBJ1-4	TRBV7-9
CAWSFGTQLTNYGYTF	TGTGCCTGGAGTTTCGGGACACAACTTACTAACTATGGCTACACCTTC	.	.	TRBJ1-2	TRBV30
CASSDQAGADEKLFF	TGCGCCAGCAGCGATCAAGCAGGGGCGGATGAAAAACTGTTTTTT	.	.	TRBJ1-4	TRBV4-3
CASSLPDAQGTTGNTIYF	TGTGCCAGCAGCTTACCAGACGCCCAGGGAACGACCGGAAACACCATATATTTT	.	.	TRBJ1-3	TRBV7-8
CAWSTAYEQYF	TGTGCCTGGAGTACCGCCTACGAGCAGTACTTC	.	.	TRBJ2-7	TRBV30
CSVVTSGGAPYEQYF	TGCAGCGTCGTGACTAGCGGGGGGGCCCCGTACGAGCAGTACTTC	TRBD2	.	TRBJ2-7	TRBV29-1
CASSPYPAGLLPGANVLTF	TGTGCCAGCAGCCCCTATCCGGCAGGGCTCCTACCTGGGGCCAACGTCCTGACTTTC	.	.	TRBJ2-6	TRBV7-3
CASSQRGDRSNQPQHF	TGTGCCAGCAGCCAAAGGGGCGACAGGAGCAATCAGCCCCAGCATTTT	.	.	TRBJ1-5	TRBV11-2
CASSQEGRTSRGFGELFF	TGCGCCAGCAGCCAAGAGGGGCGGACTAGCCGTGGGTTCGGGGAGCTGTTTTTT	TRBD2	.	TRBJ2-2	TRBV4-3
CASSLDWHSGNTIYF	TGTGCCAGCAGCTTAGATTGGCACTCTGGAAACACCATATATTTT	.	.	TRBJ1-3	TRBV11-2
CASSVSTGNGYTF	TGTGCCAGCAGCGTCTCGACAGGGAATGGCTACACCTTC	TRBD1	.	TRBJ1-2	TRBV9
CASSPVQGITDTQYF	TGCGCCAGCAGCCCCGTGCAGGGCATCACAGATACGCAGTATTTT	.	.	TRBJ2-3	TRBV5-1
CASSPPGLGGEKLFF	TGTGCCAGTAGTCCCCCCGGACTGGGAGGTGAAAAACTGTTTTTT	.	.	TRBJ1-4	TRBV19
CASSDRGTYGYTF	TGTGCCAGCAGTGACAGGGGGACATATGGCTACACCTTC	TRBD1	.	TRBJ1-2	TRBV25-1
CASSMGGVQNNEQFF	TGTGCCAGTAGTATGGGAGGGGTTCAAAACAATGAGCAGTTCTTC	TRBD2	.	TRBJ2-1	TRBV19
CASSSTGFNEKLFF	TGTGCCAGCAGTTCGACAGGGTTTAATGAAAAACTGTTTTTT	TRBD1	few	TRBJ1-4	TRBV6-6
CAISYGTDTEAFF	TGTGCCATCAGTTACGGGACAGACACTGAAGCTTTCTTT	TRBD1	.	TRBJ1-1	TRBV10-3
CASNAAGRGTGELFF	TGTGCCAGCAACGCGGCAGGGAGGGGCACCGGGGAGCTGTTTTTT	TRBD2	.	TRBJ2-2	TRBV6-1
CASSHIGGQRNSPLHF	TGTGCCAGCAGCCACATAGGGGGCCAACGTAATTCACCCCTCCACTTT	TRBD1	.	TRBJ1-6	TRBV7-2
CASSPGGPSYNEQFF	TGTGCCAGCTCACCAGGGGGCCCCTCCTACAATGAGCAGTTCTTC	.	.	TRBJ2-1	TRBV18
CASSSPFTAQPVWGYTF	TGTGCCAGCAGTTCCCCCTTTACAGCCCAGCCGGTGTGGGGCTACACCTTC	.	.	TRBJ1-2	TRBV28
CAISEQLAGGLNEQFF	TGTGCCATCAGTGAGCAACTAGCGGGCGGTCTCAATGAGCAGTTCTTC	TRBD2	.	TRBJ2-1	TRBV10-3
CASSQDLVRGIGYTF	TGTGCCAGCAGCCAAGATCTTGTAAGGGGCATTGGCTACACCTTC	.	.	TRBJ1-2	TRBV14
CASSGPGLAGGPEYF	TGTGCCAGCAGCGGACCGGGACTAGCGGGGGGCCCAGAATACTTC	TRBD2	once	TRBJ2-5	TRBV9
CASSSKLVRDLNTEAFF	TGTGCCAGCAGTTCTAAACTCGTACGGGATTTGAACACTGAAGCTTTCTTT	.	.	TRBJ1-1	TRBV27
CASSRADSSYEQYF	TGTGCCAGCAGCCGGGCTGACAGCTCCTACGAGCAGTACTTC	.	.	TRBJ2-7	TRBV11-1
CASSPEGWHFGEKLFF	TGTGCCAGCAGCCCAGAGGGTTGGCACTTCGGGGAAAAACTGTTTTTT	.	.	TRBJ1-4	TRBV7-2
CAWSRGLAGELFF	TGTGCCTGGAGTCGAGGGTTGGCCGGGGAGCTGTTTTTT	.	.	TRBJ2-2	TRBV30
CASSLSPGQKDGYTF	TGCGCCAGCAGCTTGTCCCCAGGACAAAAAGATGGCTACACCTTC	.	.	TRBJ1-2	TRBV5-1
CSVGSPFGEQYF	TGCAGCGTTGGTAGTCCATTCGGGGAGCAGTACTTC	.	once	TRBJ2-7	TRBV29-1
CASSSSGSYGYTF	TGTGCCAGCAGCTCCTCAGGGTCCTATGGCTACACCTTC	.	.	TRBJ1-2	TRBV7-2